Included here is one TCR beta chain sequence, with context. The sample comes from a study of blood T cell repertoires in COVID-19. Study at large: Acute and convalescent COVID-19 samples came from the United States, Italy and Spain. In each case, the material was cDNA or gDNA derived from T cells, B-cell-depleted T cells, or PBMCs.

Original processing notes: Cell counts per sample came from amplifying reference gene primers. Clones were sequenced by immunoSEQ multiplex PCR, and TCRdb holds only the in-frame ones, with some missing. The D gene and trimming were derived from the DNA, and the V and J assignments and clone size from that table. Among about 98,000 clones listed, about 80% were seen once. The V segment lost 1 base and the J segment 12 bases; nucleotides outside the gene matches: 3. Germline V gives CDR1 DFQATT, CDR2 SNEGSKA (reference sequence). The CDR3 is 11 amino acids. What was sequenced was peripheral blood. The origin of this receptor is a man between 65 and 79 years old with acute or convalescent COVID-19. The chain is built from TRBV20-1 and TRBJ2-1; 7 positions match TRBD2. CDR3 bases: TGCAGTGCTAGAGGACCGGGAGGGCAGTTCTTC. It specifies CSARGPGGQFF.